The clone carrying this T cell receptor beta chain was observed once. As processed by the authors: Quantification of nucleated cells was approximated via reference gene primer amplification. TCRdb keeps only in-frame clones here, not all; method: immunoSEQ multiplex PCR. For V, J and clone size, that table is used; D and trimming come from the DNA. The sample has 85,000 to 95,000 clones, 70% to 90% seen once. The data stem from a study of blood T cell repertoires in COVID-19. Trimming removed 6 bases from V and 6 bases from J, with 12 bases in between. CDR3 length: 13 residues. From germline, CDR1 is LNHNV and CDR2 YYDKDF (reference sequence).

The rearrangement uses TRBV15 and TRBJ2-1; unclear D gene. This clonotype originated in a human donor with acute or convalescent COVID-19. The donor label of this sample is uncertain. The sample was peripheral blood. The CDR3 spells CATSMRNFNEQFF. CDR3 coding DNA: TGTGCCACCAGTATGCGAAATTTCAATGAGCAGTTCTTC.